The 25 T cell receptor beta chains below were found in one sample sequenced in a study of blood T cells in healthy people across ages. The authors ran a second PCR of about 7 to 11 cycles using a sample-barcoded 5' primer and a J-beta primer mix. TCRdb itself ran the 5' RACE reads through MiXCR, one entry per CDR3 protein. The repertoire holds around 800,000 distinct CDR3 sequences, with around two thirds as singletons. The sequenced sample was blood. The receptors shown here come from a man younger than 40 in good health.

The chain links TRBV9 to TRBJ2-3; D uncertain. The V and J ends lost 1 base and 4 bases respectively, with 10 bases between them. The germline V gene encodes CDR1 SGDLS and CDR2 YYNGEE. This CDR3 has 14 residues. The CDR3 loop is CASSVLESPDTQYF. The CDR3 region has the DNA TGTGCCAGCAGCGTACTAGAGAGTCCAGATACGCAGTATTTT.

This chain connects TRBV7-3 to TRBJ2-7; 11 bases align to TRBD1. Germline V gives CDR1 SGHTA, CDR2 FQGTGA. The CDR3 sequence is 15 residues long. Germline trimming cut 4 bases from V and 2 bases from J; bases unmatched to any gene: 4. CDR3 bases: TGTGCCAGCAGCTCCGGGACAGGGGGTACCTACGAGCAGTACTTC. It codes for CASSSGTGGTYEQYF.

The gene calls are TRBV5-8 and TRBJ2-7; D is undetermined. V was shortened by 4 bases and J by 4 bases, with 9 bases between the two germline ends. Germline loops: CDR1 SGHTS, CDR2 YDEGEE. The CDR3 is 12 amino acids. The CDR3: CASSPENYEQYF. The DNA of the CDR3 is TGTGCCAGCAGCCCAGAGAATTACGAGCAGTACTTC.

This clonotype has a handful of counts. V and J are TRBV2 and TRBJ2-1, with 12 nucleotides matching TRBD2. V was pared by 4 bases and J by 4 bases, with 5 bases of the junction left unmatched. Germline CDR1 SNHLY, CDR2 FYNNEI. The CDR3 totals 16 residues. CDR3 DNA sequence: TGTGCCAGCAGTGCTGGTCTAGCGGGGGGGTACAATGAGCAGTTCTTC. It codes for CASSAGLAGGYNEQFF.

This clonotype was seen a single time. This CDR3 reads CSVDPGGDGYTF. The CDR3 DNA reads TGCAGCGTTGATCCGGGGGGCGATGGCTACACCTTC. The chain combines TRBV29-1 with TRBJ1-2; tentative D call: TRBD1 (6 bases). Between the trimmed V and J ends, which lost 3 bases and 6 bases, there was a span of 11 bases. Germline V gene sequence: CDR1 SQVTM, CDR2 ANQGSEA. The CDR3 covers 12 residues.

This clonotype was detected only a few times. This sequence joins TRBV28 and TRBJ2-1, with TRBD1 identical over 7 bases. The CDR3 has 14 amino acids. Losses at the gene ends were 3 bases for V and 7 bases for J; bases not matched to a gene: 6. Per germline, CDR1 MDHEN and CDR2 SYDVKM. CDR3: CASSFSGTANEQFF. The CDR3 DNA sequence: TGTGCCAGCAGTTTCTCCGGGACAGCAAATGAGCAGTTCTTC. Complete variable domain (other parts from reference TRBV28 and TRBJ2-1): DVKVTQSSRYLVKRTGEKVFLECVQDMDHENMFWYRQDPGLGLRLIYFSYDVKMKEKGDIPEGYSVSREKKERFSLILESASTNQTSMYLCASSFSGTANEQFFGPGTRLTVL.

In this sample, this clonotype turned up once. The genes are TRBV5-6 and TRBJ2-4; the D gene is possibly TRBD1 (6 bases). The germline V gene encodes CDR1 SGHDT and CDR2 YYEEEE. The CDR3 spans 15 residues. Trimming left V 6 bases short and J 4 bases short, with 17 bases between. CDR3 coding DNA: TGTGCCAGCAACCCCTACCAGCAGGGGAAAAACATTCAGTACTTC. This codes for CASNPYQQGKNIQYF.

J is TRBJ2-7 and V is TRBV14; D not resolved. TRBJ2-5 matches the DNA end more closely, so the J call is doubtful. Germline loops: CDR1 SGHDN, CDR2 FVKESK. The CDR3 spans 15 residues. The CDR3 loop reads CASSQGSRVQETQYF. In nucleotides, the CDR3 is TGTGCCAGCAGCCAAGGAAGTAGGGTCCAAGAGACCCAGTACTTC.

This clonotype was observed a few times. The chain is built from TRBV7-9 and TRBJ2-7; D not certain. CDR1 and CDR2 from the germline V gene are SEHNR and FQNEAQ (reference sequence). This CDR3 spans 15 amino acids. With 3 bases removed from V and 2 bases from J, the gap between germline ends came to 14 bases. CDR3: CASSFETVGAYEQYF. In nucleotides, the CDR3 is TGTGCCAGCAGCTTCGAAACAGTCGGCGCCTACGAGCAGTACTTC.

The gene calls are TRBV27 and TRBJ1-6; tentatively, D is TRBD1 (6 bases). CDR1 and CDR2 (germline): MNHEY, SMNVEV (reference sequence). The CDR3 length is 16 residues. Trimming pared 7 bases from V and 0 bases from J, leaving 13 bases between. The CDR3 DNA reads TGTGCCAGCAACCCTTCAGGGGTCTCCTATAATTCACCCCTCCACTTT. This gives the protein CASNPSGVSYNSPLHF.

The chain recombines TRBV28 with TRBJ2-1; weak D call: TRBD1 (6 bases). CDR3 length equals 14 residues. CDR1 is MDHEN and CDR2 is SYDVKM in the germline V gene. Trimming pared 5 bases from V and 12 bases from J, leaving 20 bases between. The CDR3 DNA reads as TGTGCCAGCAGTCCTCCGGGACACCGCCATGGGCAGTTCTTC. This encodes CASSPPGHRHGQFF.

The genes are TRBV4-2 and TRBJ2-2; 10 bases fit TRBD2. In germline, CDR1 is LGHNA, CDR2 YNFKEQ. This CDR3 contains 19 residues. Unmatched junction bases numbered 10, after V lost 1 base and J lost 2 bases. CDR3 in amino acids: CASSQGESSGSLNTGELFF. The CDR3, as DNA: TGTGCCAGCAGCCAAGGAGAGTCTAGCGGGAGCCTTAACACCGGGGAGCTGTTTTTT.

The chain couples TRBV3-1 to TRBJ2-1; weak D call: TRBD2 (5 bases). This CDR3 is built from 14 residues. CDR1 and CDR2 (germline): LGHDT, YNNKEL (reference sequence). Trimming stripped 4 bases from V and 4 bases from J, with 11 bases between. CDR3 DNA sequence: TGTGCCAGCAGCCCCCTCACTAGTTACAATGAGCAGTTCTTC. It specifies CASSPLTSYNEQFF.

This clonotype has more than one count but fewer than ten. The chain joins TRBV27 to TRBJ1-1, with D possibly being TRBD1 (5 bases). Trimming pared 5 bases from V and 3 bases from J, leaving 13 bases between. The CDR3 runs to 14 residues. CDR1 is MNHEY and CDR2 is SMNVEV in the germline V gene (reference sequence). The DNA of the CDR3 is TGTGCCAGCAGTCAGGGTTTAGGGGACACTGAAGCTTTCTTT. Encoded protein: CASSQGLGDTEAFF.

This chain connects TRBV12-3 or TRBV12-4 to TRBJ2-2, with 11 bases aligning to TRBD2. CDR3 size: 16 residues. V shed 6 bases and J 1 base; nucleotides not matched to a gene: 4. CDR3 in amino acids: CASRPGTSGNTGELFF. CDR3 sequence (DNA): TGTGCCAGCAGACCCGGGACTAGCGGGAACACCGGGGAGCTGTTTTTT.

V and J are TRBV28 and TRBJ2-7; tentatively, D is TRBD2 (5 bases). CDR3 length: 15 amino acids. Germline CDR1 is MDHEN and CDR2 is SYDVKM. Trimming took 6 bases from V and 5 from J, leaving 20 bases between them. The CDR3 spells CASSPDWQAANEQYF. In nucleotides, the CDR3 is TGTGCCAGCAGCCCAGACTGGCAAGCGGCGAACGAGCAGTACTTC.

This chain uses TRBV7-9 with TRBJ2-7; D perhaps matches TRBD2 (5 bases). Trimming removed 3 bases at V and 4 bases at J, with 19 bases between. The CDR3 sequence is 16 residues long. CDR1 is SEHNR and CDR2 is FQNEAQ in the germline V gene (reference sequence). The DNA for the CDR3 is TGTGCCAGCAGCTTGACCACCCCGGGGATTGGTTACGAGCAGTACTTC. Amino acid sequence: CASSLTTPGIGYEQYF.

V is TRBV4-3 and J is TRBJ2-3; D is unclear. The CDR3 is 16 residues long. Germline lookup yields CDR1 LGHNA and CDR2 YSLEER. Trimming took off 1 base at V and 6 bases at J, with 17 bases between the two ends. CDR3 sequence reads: CASSQVKGGNADTQYF. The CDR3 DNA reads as TGCGCCAGCAGCCAAGTAAAGGGCGGCAATGCGGATACGCAGTATTTT.

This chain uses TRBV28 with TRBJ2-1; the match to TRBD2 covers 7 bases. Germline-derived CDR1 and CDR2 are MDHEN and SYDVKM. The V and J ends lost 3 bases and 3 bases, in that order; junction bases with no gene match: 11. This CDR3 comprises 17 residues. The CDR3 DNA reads TGTGCCAGCAGTTTTACGCTCAGGCGGGGGTACTACAATGAGCAGTTCTTC. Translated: CASSFTLRRGYYNEQFF.

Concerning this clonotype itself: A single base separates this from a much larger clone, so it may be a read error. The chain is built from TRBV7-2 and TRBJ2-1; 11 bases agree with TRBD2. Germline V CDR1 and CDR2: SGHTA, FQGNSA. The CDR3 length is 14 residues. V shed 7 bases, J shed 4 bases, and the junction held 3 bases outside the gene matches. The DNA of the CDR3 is TGTGCCAGCATCGGGACTAGCGGATACAATGAGCAGTTCTTC. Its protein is CASIGTSGYNEQFF.

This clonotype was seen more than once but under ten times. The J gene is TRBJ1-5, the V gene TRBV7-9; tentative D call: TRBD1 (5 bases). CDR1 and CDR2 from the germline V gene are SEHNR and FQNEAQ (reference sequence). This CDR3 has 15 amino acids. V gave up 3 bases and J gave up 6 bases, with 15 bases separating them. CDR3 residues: CASSFDGGVGQPQHF. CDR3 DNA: TGTGCCAGCAGCTTCGATGGAGGGGTCGGTCAGCCCCAGCATTTT.

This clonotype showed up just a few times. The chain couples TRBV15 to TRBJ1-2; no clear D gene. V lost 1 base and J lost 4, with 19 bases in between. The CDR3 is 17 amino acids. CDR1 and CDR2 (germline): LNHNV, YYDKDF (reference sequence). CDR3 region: CATSRGSLSTEGYGYTF. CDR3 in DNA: TGTGCCACCAGCAGAGGGTCATTAAGCACAGAGGGCTATGGCTACACCTTC.

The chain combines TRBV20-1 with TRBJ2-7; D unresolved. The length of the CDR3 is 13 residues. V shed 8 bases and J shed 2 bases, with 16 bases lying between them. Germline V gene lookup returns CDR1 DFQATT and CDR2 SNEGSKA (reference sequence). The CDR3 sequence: CSTARSTTYEQYF. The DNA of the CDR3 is TGCAGTACCGCGCGGTCCACGACCTACGAGCAGTACTTC.

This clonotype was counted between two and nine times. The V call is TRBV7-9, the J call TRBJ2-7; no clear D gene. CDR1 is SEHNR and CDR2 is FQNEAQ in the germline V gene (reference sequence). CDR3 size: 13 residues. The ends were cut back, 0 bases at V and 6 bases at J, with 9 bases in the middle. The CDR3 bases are TGTGCCAGCAGCTTAGCGGGGTTTTCCGAGCAGTACTTC. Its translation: CASSLAGFSEQYF.

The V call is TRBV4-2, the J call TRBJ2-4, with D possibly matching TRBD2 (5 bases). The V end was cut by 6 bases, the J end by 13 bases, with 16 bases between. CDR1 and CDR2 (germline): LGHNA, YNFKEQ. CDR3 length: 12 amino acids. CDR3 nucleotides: TGTGCCAGCAGTCCAATTCCTGGGGAGCAGTACTTC. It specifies CASSPIPGEQYF.